Shown below are 22 T cell receptor beta chains from a single sample sequenced in a study of shared clonotypes between healthy human individuals (dated by TCRdb to 2018 to 2020). Receptors were amplified or captured by the immunoSEQ multiplex PCR assay. The table was pulled from immuneACCESS by TCRdb, which kept in-frame rearrangements only. Such tables lose some clones; where checked, under half of the loss comes from unresolved V genes, and the rest has no known cause. In all, the sample holds a few million clones, and roughly nine tenths of those were seen once. The ten largest clones add up to more than 0.12% of the sample. The sample was naive CD4+ T cells sorted from blood. The sample's cell subset or site label, decoded: CD45RA+ positively selected. Receptor source: a man aged 18 to 29 in good health.

This clone has just a few counts. V and J are TRBV11-2 and TRBJ2-7; D may be TRBD1 (5 bases). Trimming removed 5 bases from V and 0 bases from J, with 14 bases in between. There are 15 residues in the CDR3. Per the germline V gene, CDR1 is SGHAT and CDR2 is FQNNGV. The CDR3, as DNA: TGTGCCAGCAGCCCGACAGAGAGACGCTCCTACGAGCAGTACTTC. Residues: CASSPTERRSYEQYF. The whole variable domain, filled in from reference TRBV11-2 and TRBJ2-7, reads EAGVAQSPRYKIIEKRQSVAFWCNPISGHATLYWYQQILGQGPKLLIQFQNNGVVDDSQLPKDRFSAERLKGVDSTLKIQPAKLEDSAVYLCASSPTERRSYEQYFGPGTRLTVT.

This chain connects TRBV9 to TRBJ1-4, with D tentatively TRBD1 (5 bases). This CDR3 has 14 amino acids. V lost 3 bases to trimming and J lost 7 bases, with 13 bases between them. Germline CDR1 reads SGDLS; CDR2 reads YYNGEE. The CDR3 here is CASSDRPGFEKLFF. CDR3 nucleotide sequence: TGTGCCAGCAGCGATAGACCAGGGTTTGAAAAACTGTTTTTT.

This chain connects TRBV6-6 to TRBJ1-6; perhaps TRBD1 as D (5 bases). The CDR3 runs 12 residues. Germline loops: CDR1 MNHNY, CDR2 SVGAGI (reference sequence). The V gene lost 6 bases and the J gene lost 16 bases, with 16 bases spanning the gap. The CDR3 sequence: CASSPKRTSLHF. DNA of the CDR3: TGTGCCAGCAGCCCTAAAAGGACATCTCTCCACTTT.

The chain uses TRBV11-2 and TRBJ2-3; no definite D call. Germline assignment: CDR1 SGHAT and CDR2 FQNNGV. Trimming pared 4 bases from V and 5 bases from J, leaving 10 bases between. The CDR3 is 13 residues long. The DNA for the CDR3 is TGTGCCAGCAGCTCTGAAATGGAAGATACGCAGTATTTT. This sequence encodes CASSSEMEDTQYF. Filled out from reference TRBV11-2 and TRBJ2-3, the complete variable domain reads EAGVAQSPRYKIIEKRQSVAFWCNPISGHATLYWYQQILGQGPKLLIQFQNNGVVDDSQLPKDRFSAERLKGVDSTLKIQPAKLEDSAVYLCASSSEMEDTQYFGPGTRLTVL.

Remarks on this clone: Other DNA sequences within the sample encode an identical CDR3. The chain links TRBV5-1 to TRBJ2-7; 9 bases line up with TRBD1. This CDR3 has 13 amino acids. Germline CDR1 is SGHRS and CDR2 is YFSETQ. V shed 4 bases and J 2 bases; nucleotides not matched to a gene: 1. CDR3 loop: CASSRTGAYEQYF. The CDR3 DNA reads TGCGCCAGCAGCCGGACAGGGGCCTACGAGCAGTACTTC.

The gene calls are TRBV28 and TRBJ1-1; TRBD1 is a possible D gene (6 bases). The germline gives CDR1 MDHEN, CDR2 SYDVKM. The CDR3 is made up of 12 amino acids. The V end was cut by 6 bases, the J end by 10 bases, with 15 bases between. CDR3 in DNA: TGTGCCAGCAGAACTACAGGGTTGGGAGCTTTCTTT. It codes for CASRTTGLGAFF.

The DNA of the CDR3 is TGTGCCAGCAGCTTGCCAGGGGAAATTCACACTGAAGCTTTCTTT. It translates to CASSLPGEIHTEAFF. This chain uses TRBV5-6 with TRBJ1-1; TRBD1 is a possible D gene (6 bases). Deletions cut 1 base from V and 3 bases from J, with 13 bases between. The germline V gene encodes CDR1 SGHDT and CDR2 YYEEEE. This CDR3 is 15 amino acids long. The full variable domain, in which reference TRBV5-6 and TRBJ1-1 provide the parts outside the CDR3, is DAGVTQSPTHLIKTRGQQVTLRCSPKSGHDTVSWYQQALGQGPQFIFQYYEEEERQRGNFPDRFSGHQFPNYSSELNVNALLLGDSALYLCASSLPGEIHTEAFFGQGTRLTVV.

There are a few counts of this clone. The chain carries TRBV19 and TRBJ1-2, with 7 bases lining up with TRBD1. Germline lookup yields CDR1 LNHDA and CDR2 SQIVND (reference sequence). The CDR3 has 13 residues. V was pared by 7 bases and J by 3 bases, with 5 bases of the junction left unmatched. CDR3 sequence reads: CASKEDRHYGYTF. As DNA, the CDR3 is TGTGCCAGTAAGGAGGACAGGCACTATGGCTACACCTTC.

The chain recombines TRBV19 with TRBJ2-3; tentatively, D is TRBD2 (7 bases). Germline loops: CDR1 LNHDA, CDR2 SQIVND (reference sequence). Deletions cut 5 bases from V and 2 bases from J, with 17 bases between. This CDR3 spans 16 amino acids. This CDR3 is CASSLARGRDTDTQYF. CDR3 nucleotides: TGTGCCAGTAGTCTGGCGCGGGGGCGAGACACAGATACGCAGTATTTT.

The chain recombines TRBV5-1 with TRBJ2-7; 8 bases are a match to TRBD2. The trim removed 3 bases at V and 6 bases at J, leaving 8 bases unmatched. CDR3 length: 14 amino acids. CDR1 is SGHRS, CDR2 YFSETQ, per germline. Here the CDR3 reads CASSSNGGVVEQYF. CDR3 DNA: TGCGCCAGCAGCTCAAACGGGGGGGTAGTCGAGCAGTACTTC.

Note on this clone: The same CDR3 also results from other DNA sequences found in this sample. The chain uses TRBV7-9 and TRBJ2-2; a possible D gene is TRBD1 (5 bases). From germline, CDR1 is SEHNR and CDR2 FQNEAQ (reference sequence). Trimming took off 1 base at V and 3 bases at J, with 9 bases between the two ends. This CDR3 has 15 residues. In DNA form, the CDR3 reads TGTGCCAGCAGCTTAGTTCAGGGCGACACCGGGGAGCTGTTTTTT. Its protein product is CASSLVQGDTGELFF.

On this clone itself: Other DNA sequences from this sample encode an identical CDR3 as well. The chain has TRBV5-1 and TRBJ1-5; D is undetermined. Trimming took 0 bases from V and 4 from J, leaving 8 bases between them. The CDR3 has 14 amino acids. The germline gives CDR1 SGHRS, CDR2 YFSETQ. CDR3 nucleotides: TGCGCCAGCAGCTTGGGAGGCCTTAATCAGCCCCAGCATTTT. As protein: CASSLGGLNQPQHF.

To note about this clone: The sample has other DNA sequences that encode this CDR3 too. The chain links TRBV10-3 to TRBJ1-1; no definite D call. The CDR3 spans 12 residues. The V end was cut by 3 bases, the J end by 5 bases, with 7 bases between. CDR1 and CDR2 from the germline V gene are ENHRY and SYGVKD. The CDR3 bases are TGTGCCATCAGTGATCGAGGGACTGAAGCTTTCTTT. Its protein product is CAISDRGTEAFF.

The rearrangement joins TRBV30 to TRBJ2-1; 8 positions agree with TRBD2. The CDR3 contains 12 residues. Germline CDR1 reads GTSNPN; CDR2 reads SVGIG (reference sequence). Unmatched junction bases numbered 2, after V lost 6 bases and J lost 4 bases. Written as DNA, the CDR3 is TGTGCCTGCGGCGGGAGGTACAATGAGCAGTTCTTC. Translation: CACGGRYNEQFF.

V usage is TRBV30 and J usage is TRBJ2-3; the match to TRBD1 covers 9 bases. With 2 bases clipped from V and 2 bases from J, the junction kept 11 bases outside the gene matches. CDR3 length equals 17 residues. Germline CDR1 is GTSNPN and CDR2 is SVGIG (reference sequence). The DNA for the CDR3 is TGTGCCTGGAGTCATGGGACCGGGACAGGGTCCACAGATACGCAGTATTTT. Translating it yields CAWSHGTGTGSTDTQYF.

The chain employs TRBV10-3 and TRBJ2-1; TRBD2 is a possible D gene (5 bases). Germline lookup yields CDR1 ENHRY and CDR2 SYGVKD. V was cut by 2 bases and J by 6 bases, with 11 bases left in between. The CDR3 covers 14 residues. The DNA for the CDR3 is TGTGCCATCAGTGAGGGGTCTAGCTTCAATGAGCAGTTCTTC. This gives the protein CAISEGSSFNEQFF.

This clone was seen only a few times. The CDR3, as DNA: TGTGCCAGCAGGTCAACAGGGGATGGCTACACCTTC. Encoded protein: CASRSTGDGYTF. This sequence joins TRBV28 and TRBJ1-2, with 7 bases that match TRBD1. Germline V CDR1 and CDR2: MDHEN, SYDVKM. V lost 6 bases to trimming and J lost 6 bases; unmatched junction nucleotides: 4. This CDR3 contains 12 residues.

This rearrangement joins TRBV27 to TRBJ2-7, with TRBD2 matching 7 bases. V gave up 4 bases and J gave up 1 base; unmatched junction bases: 13. Germline V CDR1 and CDR2: MNHEY, SMNVEV (reference sequence). This CDR3 region has 17 residues. In nucleotides, the CDR3 is TGTGCCAGCAGTTCGCTTATGGGGGGGGACGGATCCTACGAGCAGTACTTC. Translation: CASSSLMGGDGSYEQYF.

The chain links TRBV6-6 to TRBJ1-1; D gene ambiguous. The V end was cut by 8 bases, the J end by 1 base, with 14 bases between. The CDR3 is made up of 14 amino acids. Germline CDR1 MNHNY, CDR2 SVGAGI (reference sequence). CDR3 sequence reads: CASWIGRKNTEAFF. The CDR3 nucleotides read TGTGCCAGCTGGATCGGACGGAAGAACACTGAAGCTTTCTTT.

The CDR3 coding sequence is TGTGCCAGCAGCTTGTTGGGGGGAGAGACAGATACGCAGTATTTT. Translated, it gives CASSLLGGETDTQYF. V gene TRBV5-6 combines with J gene TRBJ2-3; D is perhaps TRBD2 (6 bases). Per the germline V gene, CDR1 is SGHDT and CDR2 is YYEEEE. This CDR3 has 15 amino acids. Trimming cost V 1 base and J 3 bases, with 12 bases left between them. Full variable domain (outside the CDR3, taken from reference TRBV5-6 and TRBJ2-3): DAGVTQSPTHLIKTRGQQVTLRCSPKSGHDTVSWYQQALGQGPQFIFQYYEEEERQRGNFPDRFSGHQFPNYSSELNVNALLLGDSALYLCASSLLGGETDTQYFGPGTRLTVL.

The chain couples TRBV5-1 to TRBJ1-2; no reliable D call. Trimming cost V 0 bases and J 1 base, with 13 bases left between them. Germline V gives CDR1 SGHRS, CDR2 YFSETQ. The CDR3 spans 16 residues. This CDR3 is CASSLDPGGLNYGYTF. The CDR3 DNA sequence: TGCGCCAGCAGCTTGGATCCGGGCGGACTTAACTATGGCTACACCTTC.

V usage is TRBV7-3 and J usage is TRBJ2-2; D is unresolved. Germline V gives CDR1 SGHTA, CDR2 FQGTGA. The CDR3 is 14 amino acids. V dropped 6 bases and J dropped 1 base, with 9 bases sitting between them. Here the CDR3 reads CASSRSWNTGELFF. CDR3 nucleotide sequence: TGTGCCAGCAGTCGCAGCTGGAACACCGGGGAGCTGTTTTTT.